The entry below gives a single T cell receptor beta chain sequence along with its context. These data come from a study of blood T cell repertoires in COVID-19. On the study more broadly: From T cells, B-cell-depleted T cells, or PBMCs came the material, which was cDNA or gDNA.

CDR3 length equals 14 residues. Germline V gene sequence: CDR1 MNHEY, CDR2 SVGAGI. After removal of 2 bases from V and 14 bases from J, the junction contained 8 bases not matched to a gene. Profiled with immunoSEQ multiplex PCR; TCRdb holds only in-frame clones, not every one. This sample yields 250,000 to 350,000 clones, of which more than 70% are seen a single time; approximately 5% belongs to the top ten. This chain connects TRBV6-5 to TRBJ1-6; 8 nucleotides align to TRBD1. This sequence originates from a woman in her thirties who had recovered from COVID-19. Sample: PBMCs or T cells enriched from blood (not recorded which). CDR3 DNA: TGTGCCAGCAGTTACGGGACAGGTCTCGGGGCCCTCCACTTT. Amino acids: CASSYGTGLGALHF.